These 9 T cell receptor beta chains came from one sample sequenced in a study of blood T cell repertoires in COVID-19. Clones were sequenced by immunoSEQ multiplex PCR, and TCRdb holds only the in-frame ones, with some missing. The sample shows tens of thousands of clones, 70% to 90% of them seen only once. The sequenced sample consisted of peripheral blood. These receptors were collected from a man in his sixties or seventies with acute or convalescent COVID-19.

V is TRBV5-4 and J is TRBJ2-5; TRBD1 agrees at 7 bases. This CDR3 is built from 14 residues. Looked up from germline, CDR1 is SGHNT and CDR2 is YYREEE (reference sequence). With V trimmed by 4 bases and J by 5 bases, 8 bases remained unmatched. The CDR3 reads CASSVGDRAETQYF. The CDR3 region has the DNA TGTGCCAGCAGCGTGGGCGACAGGGCTGAGACCCAGTACTTC.

V usage is TRBV7-2 and J usage is TRBJ1-2, with D uncertain. Trimming stripped 0 bases from V and 2 bases from J, with 10 bases between. Germline V CDR1 and CDR2: SGHTA, FQGNSA. This CDR3 contains 15 residues. In DNA form, the CDR3 reads TGTGCCAGCAGCTTAGCGGGCCCTCAGAACTATGGCTACACCTTC. As protein: CASSLAGPQNYGYTF.

The chain joins TRBV7-9 to TRBJ2-1, with 14 bases matching TRBD2. This CDR3 is built from 17 residues. From germline, CDR1 is SEHNR and CDR2 FQNEAQ (reference sequence). The ends lost 5 bases at V and 8 bases at J; junction bases unmatched: 11. CDR3 nucleotide sequence: TGTGCCAGCAGCCCCACCCGACTAGCGGGGGGGCCGGATGAGCAGTTCTTC. Its protein is CASSPTRLAGGPDEQFF. Variable domain in full (rest from reference TRBV7-9 and TRBJ2-1): DTGVSQNPRHKITKRGQNVTFRCDPISEHNRLYWYRQTLGQGPEFLTYFQNEAQLEKSRLLSDRFSAERPKGSFSTLEIQRTEQGDSAMYLCASSPTRLAGGPDEQFFGPGTRLTVL.

A single count supports this clone. This sequence joins TRBV5-1 and TRBJ1-2, with D perhaps TRBD1 (5 bases). There are 18 residues in the CDR3. In germline, CDR1 is SGHRS, CDR2 YFSETQ. V lost 3 bases and J 2 bases, leaving 23 bases between the germline ends. CDR3 sequence reads: CASSSGGGTYEENYGYTF. The CDR3 DNA reads TGCGCCAGCAGCTCCGGTGGGGGGACCTATGAGGAGAACTATGGCTACACCTTC.

J is TRBJ1-5 and V is TRBV6-5; 8 bases are shared with TRBD1. Germline V gene lookup returns CDR1 MNHEY and CDR2 SVGAGI. The CDR3 spans 15 residues. V lost 6 bases, J lost 11 bases, and 15 bases stayed unmatched. CDR3 loop: CASSHGGQDLGTQHF. The CDR3 nucleotides read TGTGCCAGCAGCCACGGGGGACAGGACCTCGGGACCCAGCATTTT.

This clone has a handful of counts. V usage is TRBV4-3 and J usage is TRBJ1-2; 8 nucleotides line up with TRBD1. The J segment lost 0 bases and the V segment lost 4 bases, leaving 7 bases of the junction unmatched. This CDR3 is 16 amino acids long. CDR1 is LGHNA and CDR2 is YSLEER in the germline V gene. The CDR3 DNA is TGCGCCAGCAGCCTCACAGGGGGGGAAGCTAACTATGGCTACACCTTC. It is translated as CASSLTGGEANYGYTF.

This chain links TRBV12-5 with TRBJ1-2; 8 bases line up with TRBD1. From germline, CDR1 is LGHNT and CDR2 FRNRAP. The length of the CDR3 is 12 residues. J was trimmed by 7 bases and V by 4 bases; bases with no gene match: 2. CDR3 sequence reads: CASGSTGAGYTF. The CDR3 DNA follows: TGTGCTAGTGGTTCGACAGGGGCTGGCTACACCTTC.

J is TRBJ2-7 and V is TRBV9; TRBD1 matches at 7 bases. Looked up from germline, CDR1 is SGDLS and CDR2 is YYNGEE. With V trimmed by 3 bases and J by 5 bases, 14 bases remained unmatched. CDR3 length: 16 amino acids. The CDR3 sequence is CASSETTGEYGNEQYF. The CDR3 DNA reads as TGTGCCAGCAGCGAGACCACAGGGGAATATGGCAACGAGCAGTACTTC.

The rearrangement uses TRBV2 and TRBJ2-5; 10 bases are a match to TRBD1. CDR1 SNHLY and CDR2 FYNNEI come from the germline V gene. This CDR3 is 16 amino acids long. J gave up 4 bases and V 7 bases, and 12 bases lay outside the gene matches. CDR3 residues: CASTERTGGGRETQYF. CDR3 sequence (DNA): TGTGCCAGCACGGAACGGACAGGGGGAGGGCGAGAGACCCAGTACTTC.